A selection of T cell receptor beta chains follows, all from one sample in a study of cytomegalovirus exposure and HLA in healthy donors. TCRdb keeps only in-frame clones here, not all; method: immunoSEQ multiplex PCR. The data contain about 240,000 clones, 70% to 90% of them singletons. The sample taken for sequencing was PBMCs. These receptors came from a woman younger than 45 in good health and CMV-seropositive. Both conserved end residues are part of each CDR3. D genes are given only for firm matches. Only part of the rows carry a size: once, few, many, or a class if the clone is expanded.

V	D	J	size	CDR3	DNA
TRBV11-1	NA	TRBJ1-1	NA	CASGRVNTEAFF	TGTGCCAGCGGCCGGGTGAACACTGAAGCTTTCTTT
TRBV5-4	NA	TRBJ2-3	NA	CASSLLLAQDTQYF	TGTGCCAGCAGCTTGCTCCTAGCACAAGATACGCAGTATTTT
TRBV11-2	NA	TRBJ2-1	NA	CASSQASGSSYNEQFF	TGTGCCAGCAGCCAAGCGAGCGGTTCCTCCTACAATGAGCAGTTCTTC
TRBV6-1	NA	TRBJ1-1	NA	CASSEGIRARGSTEAFF	TGTGCCAGCAGTGAAGGGATCAGGGCTAGAGGAAGCACTGAAGCTTTCTTT
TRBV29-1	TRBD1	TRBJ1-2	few	CSVSDRESYGYTF	TGCAGCGTTAGCGACAGGGAAAGCTATGGCTACACCTTC
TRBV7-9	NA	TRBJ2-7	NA	CASRSQGGGEQYF	TGTGCCAGCAGGAGTCAGGGGGGAGGCGAGCAGTACTTC
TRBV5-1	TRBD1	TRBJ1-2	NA	CASSSTPAAGGAPPVGYTF	TGCGCCAGCAGCTCAACTCCCGCGGCAGGGGGCGCCCCGCCAGTTGGCTACACCTTC
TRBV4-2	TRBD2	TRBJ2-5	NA	CASSQGAGIQETQYF	TGTGCCAGCAGCCAAGGAGCGGGAATACAAGAGACCCAGTACTTC
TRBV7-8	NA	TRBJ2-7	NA	CASSFVAESYEQYF	TGTGCCAGCAGCTTCGTAGCGGAGTCCTACGAGCAGTACTTC
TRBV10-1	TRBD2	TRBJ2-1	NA	CASSESSGSKNEQFF	TGCGCCAGCAGTGAGTCTAGCGGGAGTAAAAATGAGCAGTTCTTC
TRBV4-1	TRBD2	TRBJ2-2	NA	CASSQTGTSGYKTGELFF	TGCGCCAGCAGCCAAACCGGGACTAGCGGGTACAAGACCGGGGAGCTGTTTTTT
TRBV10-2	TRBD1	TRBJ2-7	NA	CASTSDRGSRSYEQYF	TGCGCCAGCACCAGCGACAGGGGAAGTCGTTCCTACGAGCAGTACTTC
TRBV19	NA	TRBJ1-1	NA	CASSIDGGMNTEAFF	TGTGCCAGTAGTATAGACGGGGGGATGAACACTGAAGCTTTCTTT
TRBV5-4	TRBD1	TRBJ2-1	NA	CASSPDPTGGSYNEQFF	TGTGCCAGCAGCCCCGATCCCACAGGGGGCTCCTACAATGAGCAGTTCTTC
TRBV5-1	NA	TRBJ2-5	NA	CASSPRFRETQYF	TGCGCCAGCAGCCCTCGGTTTCGAGAGACCCAGTACTTC
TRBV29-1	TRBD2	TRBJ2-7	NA	CSANSLAGVEQYF	TGCAGCGCCAACTCCCTAGCGGGAGTTGAGCAGTACTTC
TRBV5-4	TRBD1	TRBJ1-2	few	CASSLGGTGESGYTF	TGTGCCAGCAGCTTGGGCGGAACAGGGGAGTCTGGCTACACCTTC
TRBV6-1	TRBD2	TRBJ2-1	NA	CASRLAGENNEQFF	TGTGCCAGCAGACTAGCGGGAGAGAACAATGAGCAGTTCTTC
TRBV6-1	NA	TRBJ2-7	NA	CASSDGPQGSPYEQYF	TGTGCCAGCAGTGATGGCCCTCAGGGGTCCCCGTACGAGCAGTACTTC
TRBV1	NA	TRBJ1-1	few	CTSSQGGGNTEAFF	TGCACCAGCAGCCAAGGAGGGGGGAACACTGAAGCTTTCTTT
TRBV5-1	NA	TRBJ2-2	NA	CASVLMGALNNTGELFF	TGCGCCAGCGTACTAATGGGGGCGTTAAATAACACCGGGGAGCTGTTTTTT
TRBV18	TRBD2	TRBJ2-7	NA	CASSPGLAGAYEQYF	TGTGCCAGCTCACCTGGACTAGCGGGCGCCTACGAGCAGTACTTC
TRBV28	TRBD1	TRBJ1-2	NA	CASSSAGTANYGYTF	TGTGCCAGCAGTTCCGCCGGGACAGCCAACTATGGCTATACCTTC
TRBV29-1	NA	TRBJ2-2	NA	CSGLRGNTGELFF	TGCAGCGGCCTAAGGGGGAACACCGGGGAGCTGTTTTTT
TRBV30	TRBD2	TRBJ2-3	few	CAWSVWTSGRTDTQYF	TGTGCCTGGAGTGTATGGACTAGCGGTCGCACAGATACGCAGTATTTT
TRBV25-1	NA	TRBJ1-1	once	CASRPHSPTEAFF	TGTGCCAGCCGACCTCACAGCCCCACTGAAGCTTTCTTT
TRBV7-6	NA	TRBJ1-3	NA	CASSSTGLSSGNTIYF	TGTGCCAGCAGCTCCACAGGGCTGAGCTCTGGAAACACCATATATTTT
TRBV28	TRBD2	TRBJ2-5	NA	CASSLSVAGPQETQYF	TGTGCCAGCAGTTTATCCGTAGCGGGGCCCCAAGAGACCCAGTACTTC
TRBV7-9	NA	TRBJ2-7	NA	CASSLAGGFSYEQYF	TGTGCCAGCAGCTTAGCGGGGGGATTCTCCTACGAGCAGTACTTC
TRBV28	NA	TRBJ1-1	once	CASSLTRRSTEAFF	TGTGCCAGCAGTTTAACTCGAAGGAGTACTGAAGCTTTCTTT
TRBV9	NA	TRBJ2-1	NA	CASSVKGVEQFF	TGTGCCAGCAGCGTTAAGGGAGTCGAGCAGTTCTTC
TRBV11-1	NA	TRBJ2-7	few	CASSPNVEPGQYF	TGTGCCAGCAGCCCCAACGTGGAGCCCGGGCAGTACTTC
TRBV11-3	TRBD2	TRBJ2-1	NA	CASSPHGLAVNNEQFF	TGTGCCAGCAGCCCTCACGGACTAGCGGTGAACAATGAGCAGTTCTTC
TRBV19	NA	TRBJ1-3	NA	CASRYQGRVNTIYF	TGTGCCAGTAGATACCAGGGGAGGGTGAACACCATATATTTT
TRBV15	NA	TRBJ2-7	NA	CATSRDQVYEQYF	TGTGCCACCAGCAGAGATCAGGTCTACGAGCAGTACTTC
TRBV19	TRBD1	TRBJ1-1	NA	CASSIEWDRDRVLSEAFF	TGTGCCAGTAGTATAGAGTGGGACCGGGACAGGGTCTTGTCTGAAGCTTTCTTT
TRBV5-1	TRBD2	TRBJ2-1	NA	CASSFLAGGINEQFF	TGCGCCAGCAGTTTTTTAGCGGGAGGGATTAATGAGCAGTTCTTC
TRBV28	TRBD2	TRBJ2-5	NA	CASSSLAGVESQETQYF	TGTGCCAGCAGTTCTCTAGCGGGAGTGGAATCTCAAGAGACCCAGTACTTC
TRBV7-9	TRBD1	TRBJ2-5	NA	CASSSYRGPGETQYF	TGTGCCAGCAGCTCATACAGGGGCCCAGGGGAGACCCAGTACTTC
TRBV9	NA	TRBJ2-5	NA	CASSVTGGTQYF	TGTGCCAGCAGCGTAACGGGTGGGACCCAGTACTTC
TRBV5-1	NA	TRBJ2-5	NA	CASNSGIQETQYF	TGCGCCAGCAATTCAGGGATACAAGAGACCCAGTACTTC
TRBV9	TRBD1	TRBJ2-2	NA	CASSVGTGVNTGELFF	TGTGCCAGCAGCGTTGGGACAGGGGTAAACACCGGGGAGCTGTTTTTT
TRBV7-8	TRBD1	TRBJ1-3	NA	CASSPGQGISGNTIYF	TGTGCCAGCAGCCCCGGACAGGGAATCTCTGGAAACACCATATATTTT
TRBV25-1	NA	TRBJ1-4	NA	CASSSSGGNEKLFF	TGTGCCAGCAGTAGTTCAGGAGGTAATGAAAAACTGTTTTTT
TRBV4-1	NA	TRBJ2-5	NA	CASSPPLSTGSEETQYF	TGCGCCAGCAGCCCCCCATTGTCGACAGGTTCGGAAGAGACCCAGTACTTC
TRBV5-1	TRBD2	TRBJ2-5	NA	CASSGLAGGPGETQYF	TGCGCCAGCAGCGGATTAGCGGGAGGGCCCGGGGAGACCCAGTACTTC
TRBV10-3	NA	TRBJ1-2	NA	CAISESGQGGYGYTF	TGTGCCATCAGTGAGTCCGGGCAGGGAGGATATGGCTACACCTTC
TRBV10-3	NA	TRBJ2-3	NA	CAISGHRAEGDTQYF	TGTGCCATCAGTGGGCACAGGGCCGAGGGGGATACGCAGTATTTT
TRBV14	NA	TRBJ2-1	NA	CASSQVTLYNEQFF	TGTGCCAGCAGCCAAGTGACATTATACAATGAGCAGTTCTTC
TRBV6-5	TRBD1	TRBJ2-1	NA	CASLRRDRGHNEQFF	TGTGCCAGTCTGAGGCGGGACAGGGGCCACAATGAGCAGTTCTTC
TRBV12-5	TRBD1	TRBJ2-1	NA	CASGPDGQGRDEQFF	TGTGCTAGTGGCCCGGACGGACAGGGTCGGGATGAGCAGTTCTTC
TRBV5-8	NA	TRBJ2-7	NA	CASSLAPDEQYF	TGTGCCAGCAGCTTGGCCCCCGACGAGCAGTACTTC